Listed here is a single TCR beta chain. The data originate from a study of blood T cell repertoires in COVID-19. Cohort assignment relied on participant-reported clinical history. What the recovered Cohort 3 donors had was two negative PCRs, clearance, or symptom resolution. The table came from immunoSEQ multiplex PCR; TCRdb's copy has only in-frame clones and leaves some out. The sample shows approximately 400,000 clones, around 87% of them seen only once. V gave up 5 bases and J gave up 8 bases, with 15 bases separating them. The CDR3 runs to 13 residues. Source material: PBMCs or T cells enriched from blood (not recorded which). This receptor was identified in a man aged 30 to 39 who had recovered from COVID-19. The rearrangement joins TRBV12-3 or TRBV12-4 to TRBJ1-1, with D possibly matching TRBD1 (6 bases). The CDR3 region has the DNA TGTGCCAGCAGTCCCGAATACGGACAGGAAGCTTTCTTT. It yields the protein CASSPEYGQEAFF.